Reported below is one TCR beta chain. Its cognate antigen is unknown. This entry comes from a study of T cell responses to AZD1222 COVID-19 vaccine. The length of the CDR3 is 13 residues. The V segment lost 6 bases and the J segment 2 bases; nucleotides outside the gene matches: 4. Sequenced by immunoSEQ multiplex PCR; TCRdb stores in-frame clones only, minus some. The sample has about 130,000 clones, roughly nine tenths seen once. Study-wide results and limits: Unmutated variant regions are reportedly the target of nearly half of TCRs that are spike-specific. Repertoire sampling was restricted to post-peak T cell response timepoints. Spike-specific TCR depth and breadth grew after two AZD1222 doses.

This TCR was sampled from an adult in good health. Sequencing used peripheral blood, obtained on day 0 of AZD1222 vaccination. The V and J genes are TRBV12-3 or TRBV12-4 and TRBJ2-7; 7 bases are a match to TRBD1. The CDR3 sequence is CASSRGQPYEQYF. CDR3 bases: TGTGCCAGCAGCCGGGGACAGCCCTACGAGCAGTACTTC.